The TCR beta chain under discussion was sequenced for a study of T cells in Graves' hyperthyroidism and ophthalmopathy. This clonotype was observed a handful of times. Using RNA transcripts as the source, TCR beta CDR3 regions were amplified. The HTBI primer set drove a first-round RT-PCR of the TCR CDR3. One entry per CDR3 protein results from TCRdb running MiXCR on the multiplex PCR reads. Found here are over 450,000 distinct CDR3 sequences, under 20% of them singletons; the top ten hold 17%. The length of the CDR3 is 16 residues. The V gene lost 5 bases and the J gene lost 0 bases, with 14 bases spanning the gap. From germline, CDR1 is MDHEN and CDR2 SYDVKM.

Sequenced input: blood. This chain links TRBV28 with TRBJ1-3; a possible D gene is TRBD1 (5 bases). The sequence derives from a woman between 18 and 30 years old with Graves' ophthalmopathy. CDR3 protein: CASSRGAYLSGNTIYF. The CDR3 coding sequence is TGTGCCAGCAGTAGAGGGGCCTACCTCTCTGGAAACACCATATATTTT.